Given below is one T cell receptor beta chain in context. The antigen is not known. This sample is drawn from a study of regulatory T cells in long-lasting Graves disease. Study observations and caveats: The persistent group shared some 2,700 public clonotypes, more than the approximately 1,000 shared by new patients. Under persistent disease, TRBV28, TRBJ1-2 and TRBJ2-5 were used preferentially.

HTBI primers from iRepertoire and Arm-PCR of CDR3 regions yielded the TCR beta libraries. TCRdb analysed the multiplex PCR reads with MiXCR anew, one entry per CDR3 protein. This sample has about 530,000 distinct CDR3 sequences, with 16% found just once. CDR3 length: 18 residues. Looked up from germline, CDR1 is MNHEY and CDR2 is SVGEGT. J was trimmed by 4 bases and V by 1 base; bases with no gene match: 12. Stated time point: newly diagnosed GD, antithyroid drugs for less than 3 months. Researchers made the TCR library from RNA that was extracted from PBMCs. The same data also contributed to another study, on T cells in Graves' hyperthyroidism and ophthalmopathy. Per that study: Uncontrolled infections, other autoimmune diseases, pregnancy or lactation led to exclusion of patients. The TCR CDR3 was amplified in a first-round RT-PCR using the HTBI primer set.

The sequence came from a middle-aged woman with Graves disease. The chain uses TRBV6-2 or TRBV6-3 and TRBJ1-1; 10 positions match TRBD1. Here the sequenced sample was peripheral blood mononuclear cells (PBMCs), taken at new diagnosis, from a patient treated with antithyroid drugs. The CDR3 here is CASSYLEGQGRLSTEAFF. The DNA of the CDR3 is TGTGCCAGCAGTTACTTGGAGGGACAGGGGCGCCTAAGCACTGAAGCTTTCTTT.